This T cell receptor (beta chain) came from a study of blood T cell repertoires in COVID-19. As for the study in general: Spain, Italy and the United States supplied samples that represented acute and convalescent COVID-19.

The ends lost 10 bases at V and 6 bases at J; junction bases unmatched: 7. Germline values: CDR1 MNHEY, CDR2 SVGAGI. The CDR3 is made up of 13 amino acids. In Cohort 3, a recovered donor had either two negative PCRs, clearance, or symptom resolution. Only in-frame clones appear in the TCRdb table, and some are missing; sequencing was by immunoSEQ multiplex PCR. The sample includes 310,000 or so clones, roughly nine tenths of them seen just once. The TCR was taken from a woman aged 30 to 39 who had recovered from COVID-19. Material for sequencing was PBMCs or T cells enriched from blood (not recorded which). The chain links TRBV6-5 to TRBJ1-4, with 8 positions matching TRBD1. In nucleotides, the CDR3 is TGTGCCACCCGGACAGGGAGATATGAAAAACTGTTTTTT. Translation: CATRTGRYEKLFF.